This is a list of T cell receptor beta chains from one sample in a study of blood T cell repertoires in COVID-19. The table came from immunoSEQ multiplex PCR; TCRdb's copy has only in-frame clones and leaves some out. Seen here are a few hundred thousand clones, about 80% observed once, and the top ten hold 8% to 9.5%. Material: peripheral blood. These receptors came from a human donor in a cohort sampled during active COVID-19. CDR3s include the opening cysteine and the closing phenylalanine or tryptophan. D genes are given only for firm matches. Clone size is given for some rows only: seen once, a few or many times, or a class if the clone is expanded.

D	V	size	J	CDR3	DNA
NA	TRBV5-6	NA	TRBJ2-5	CASSPTGLVAQYF	TGTGCCAGCAGCCCCACCGGGTTAGTGGCCCAGTACTTC
NA	TRBV6-6	NA	TRBJ2-4	CASSYSQTGENIQYF	TGTGCCAGCAGTTACTCACAGACGGGAGAAAACATTCAGTACTTC
TRBD2	TRBV5-1	NA	TRBJ2-7	CASGLAAAYEQYF	TGCGCCAGCGGCCTAGCGGCGGCCTACGAGCAGTACTTC
TRBD2	TRBV27	NA	TRBJ2-3	CASSSGRSDTQYF	TGTGCCAGCAGCTCCGGGAGGTCAGATACGCAGTATTTT
NA	TRBV6-5	NA	TRBJ2-1	CASTDTYNEQFF	TGTGCCAGCACGGACACTTACAATGAGCAGTTCTTC
NA	TRBV25-1	NA	TRBJ2-5	CAPSCGETQYF	TGTGCCCCTTCATGCGGTGAGACCCAGTACTTC
NA	TRBV19	NA	TRBJ2-1	CASSPQGSGYSYNEQFF	TGTGCCAGTAGTCCCCAGGGTAGCGGTTACTCCTACAATGAGCAGTTCTTC
TRBD1	TRBV4-1	few	TRBJ1-1	CASSSGFGQGAIGAFF	TGCGCCAGCAGCTCAGGTTTCGGACAGGGGGCAATAGGAGCTTTCTTT
TRBD1	TRBV4-3	NA	TRBJ2-2	CASSQRDRGITGELFF	TGCGCCAGCAGCCAGAGGGACAGGGGAATTACCGGGGAGCTGTTTTTT
TRBD1	TRBV7-2	few	TRBJ1-2	CASSNRGLGYGYTF	TGTGCCAGCAGCAACAGGGGGCTAGGCTATGGCTACACCTTC
TRBD1	TRBV5-6	NA	TRBJ1-6	CASSYNPGQGSPLHF	TGTGCCAGCAGCTACAATCCGGGACAGGGCTCACCCCTCCACTTT
TRBD2	TRBV19	NA	TRBJ2-5	CASSSRTSGRAGETQYF	TGTGCCAGTAGTTCCCGGACTAGCGGGAGGGCCGGGGAGACCCAGTACTTC
TRBD2	TRBV11-2	NA	TRBJ2-3	CASSLVWGLGSATQYF	TGTGCCAGCAGCTTAGTTTGGGGACTAGGTTCAGCCACGCAGTATTTT
NA	TRBV29-1	few	TRBJ2-2	CSVHVDSGMTGELFF	TGCAGCGTTCATGTGGACAGCGGAATGACCGGGGAGCTGTTTTTT
TRBD1	TRBV6-2/TRBV6-3	NA	TRBJ1-2	CASSYGTGKGGYTF	TGTGCCAGCAGTTACGGGACAGGGAAGGGCGGCTACACCTTC
NA	TRBV3-1/TRBV3-2	NA	TRBJ2-3	CASRGYADTQYF	TGTGCCAGCCGGGGGTACGCAGATACGCAGTATTTT
TRBD1	TRBV28	NA	TRBJ2-1	CASSSWDRGGYNEQFF	TGTGCCAGCAGTTCCTGGGACAGGGGAGGGTACAATGAGCAGTTCTTC
TRBD2	TRBV7-6	NA	TRBJ2-7	CASRSGGGAAGEQYF	TGTGCCAGCAGATCGGGGGGAGGGGCCGCGGGCGAGCAGTACTTC
NA	TRBV9	NA	TRBJ1-1	CASSNRGIQENTEAFF	TGTGCCAGCAGCAACCGAGGGATTCAGGAAAACACTGAAGCTTTCTTT
NA	TRBV3-1/TRBV3-2	NA	TRBJ2-3	CASSPDTRDTQYF	TGTGCCAGCAGCCCTGATACGAGAGATACGCAGTATTTT
NA	TRBV5-1	few	TRBJ1-3	CASSLEFSSGNTIYF	TGCGCCAGCAGCTTGGAATTTAGCTCTGGAAACACCATATATTTT
TRBD2	TRBV29-1	NA	TRBJ2-1	CSASGLAGGRLGNEQFF	TGCAGCGCCTCTGGACTAGCGGGAGGTAGATTAGGGAATGAGCAGTTCTTC
NA	TRBV4-3	NA	TRBJ1-1	CASSRGEATNEAFF	TGCGCCAGCAGCCGGGGGGAAGCAACAAATGAAGCTTTCTTT
NA	TRBV28	NA	TRBJ1-4	CASSLPGSNEKLFF	TGTGCCAGCAGTCTCCCGGGGTCTAATGAAAAACTGTTTTTT
NA	TRBV6-6	NA	TRBJ2-2	CASRGALLAGELFF	TGTGCCAGCAGGGGAGCCCTTCTCGCCGGGGAGCTGTTTTTT
TRBD1	TRBV6-5	NA	TRBJ1-1	CASRGLGQGNTEAFF	TGTGCCAGCAGGGGACTTGGACAGGGCAACACTGAAGCTTTCTTT
TRBD1	TRBV2	few	TRBJ2-7	CASSPDRGNYEQYF	TGTGCCAGCAGCCCGGACAGGGGGAACTACGAGCAGTACTTC
NA	TRBV6-2/TRBV6-3	NA	TRBJ2-7	CASSEDTYEQYF	TGTGCCAGCAGCGAGGATACCTACGAGCAGTACTTC
NA	TRBV6-5	NA	TRBJ1-1	CASSYSRNTEAFF	TGTGCCAGCAGTTACTCTAGGAACACTGAAGCTTTCTTT
NA	TRBV7-9	NA	TRBJ2-7	CASSLPGTTFEQYF	TGTGCCAGCAGCCTCCCCGGGACAACTTTCGAGCAGTACTTC
TRBD1	TRBV5-5	NA	TRBJ2-2	CASSATGTGELFF	TGTGCCAGCAGCGCGACAGGGACCGGGGAGCTGTTTTTT
TRBD2	TRBV19	NA	TRBJ2-3	CASSIDRSGISTDTQYF	TGTGCCAGTAGTATAGATCGAAGCGGGATAAGCACAGATACGCAGTATTTT
TRBD1	TRBV27	NA	TRBJ1-1	CASSFRRQGEAFF	TGTGCCAGCAGTTTTCGACGACAGGGTGAAGCTTTCTTT
TRBD2	TRBV7-9	NA	TRBJ2-3	CASSAQSGSSTDTQYF	TGTGCCAGCAGCGCTCAGAGCGGGAGTTCGACAGATACGCAGTATTTT
TRBD2	TRBV7-3	NA	TRBJ2-1	CASSTRTGGEQFF	TGTGCCAGCAGCACCCGCACGGGGGGAGAGCAGTTCTTC
NA	TRBV7-9	NA	TRBJ1-4	CASSPNWGRPNEKLFF	TGTGCCAGCAGCCCCAATTGGGGGAGGCCTAATGAAAAACTGTTTTTT
NA	TRBV7-9	NA	TRBJ2-7	CASSDIVDLGGPEQYF	TGTGCCAGCAGCGACATAGTAGACCTAGGGGGTCCCGAGCAGTACTTC
TRBD2	TRBV7-2	NA	TRBJ2-1	CASSPGLAGYNEQFF	TGTGCCAGCAGCCCCGGACTAGCGGGTTACAATGAGCAGTTCTTC
NA	TRBV20-1	NA	TRBJ2-7	CSAVTGYEQYF	TGCAGTGCTGTTACCGGCTACGAGCAGTACTTC
NA	TRBV18	NA	TRBJ2-5	CASSPKQGETQYF	TGTGCCAGCTCACCAAAGCAGGGGGAGACCCAGTACTTC
TRBD1	TRBV15	NA	TRBJ2-7	CATSRGRDRGNEQYF	TGTGCCACCAGCAGAGGCCGGGACAGGGGCAACGAGCAGTACTTC
NA	TRBV18	NA	TRBJ2-7	CASSQNVGVQEQYF	TGTGCCAGCTCCCAAAACGTGGGAGTACAAGAGCAGTACTTC
NA	TRBV12-3/TRBV12-4	NA	TRBJ1-2	CASSFGLNYGYTF	TGTGCCAGCAGTTTCGGACTTAACTATGGCTACACCTTC
NA	TRBV11-2	NA	TRBJ1-1	CASSFAMGGRTEAFF	TGTGCCAGCAGCTTCGCGATGGGGGGTCGCACTGAAGCTTTCTTT
TRBD1	TRBV7-9	NA	TRBJ1-1	CASSKQGYNPRAEAFF	TGTGCCAGCAGTAAACAGGGGTATAACCCACGCGCTGAAGCTTTCTTT
NA	TRBV21-1	NA	TRBJ1-3	CASSKDRESPGNTIYF	TGTGCCAGCAGCAAAGACAGGGAGTCTCCTGGAAACACCATATATTTT
NA	TRBV9	NA	TRBJ1-6	CASSVIDNSPLHF	TGTGCCAGCAGCGTAATCGATAATTCACCCCTCCACTTT
TRBD1	TRBV6-6	NA	TRBJ2-7	CASSWDRATYEQYF	TGTGCCAGTTCATGGGACAGAGCAACCTACGAGCAGTACTTC
NA	TRBV21-1	NA	TRBJ1-3	CASSLQGRGNTIYF	TGTGCCAGCAGCCTACAGGGCCGAGGAAACACCATATATTTT
TRBD1	TRBV20-1	NA	TRBJ1-5	CSASSGGGQPQHF	TGCAGTGCTAGTTCAGGGGGCGGTCAGCCCCAGCATTTT
NA	TRBV27	NA	TRBJ1-6	CASKIQSSYNSPLHF	TGTGCCAGCAAGATACAGAGCTCCTATAATTCACCCCTCCACTTT
NA	TRBV12-3/TRBV12-4	NA	TRBJ2-2	CASRQENTGELFF	TGTGCCAGCAGGCAGGAGAACACCGGGGAGCTGTTTTTT
NA	TRBV7-8	NA	TRBJ2-7	CASSLGNAYEQYF	TGTGCCAGCAGCTTAGGAAATGCGTACGAGCAGTACTTC
TRBD1	TRBV12-3/TRBV12-4	few	TRBJ2-2	CASRQGAGELFF	TGTGCCAGTCGACAGGGGGCCGGGGAGCTGTTTTTT